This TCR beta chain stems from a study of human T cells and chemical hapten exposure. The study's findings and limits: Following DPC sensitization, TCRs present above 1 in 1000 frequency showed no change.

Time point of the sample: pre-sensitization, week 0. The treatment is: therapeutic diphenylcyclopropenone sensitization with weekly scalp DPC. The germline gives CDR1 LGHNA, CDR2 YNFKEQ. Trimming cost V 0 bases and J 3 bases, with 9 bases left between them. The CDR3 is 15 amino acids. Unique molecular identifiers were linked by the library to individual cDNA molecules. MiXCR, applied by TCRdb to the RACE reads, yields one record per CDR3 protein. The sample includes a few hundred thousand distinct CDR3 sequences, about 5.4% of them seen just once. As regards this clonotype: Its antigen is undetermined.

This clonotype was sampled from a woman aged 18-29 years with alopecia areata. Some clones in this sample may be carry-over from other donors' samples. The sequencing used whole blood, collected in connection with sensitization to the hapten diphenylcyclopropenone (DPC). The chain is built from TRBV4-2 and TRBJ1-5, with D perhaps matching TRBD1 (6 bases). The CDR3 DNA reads TGTGCCAGCAGCCAAGAAGGGGGGCTCAATCAGCCCCAGCATTTT. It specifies CASSQEGGLNQPQHF.